Below are 15 T cell receptor beta chains sequenced from a single sample in a study of siplizumab effects on memory and regulatory T cells. Sequencing used immunoSEQ multiplex PCR; TCRdb keeps in-frame clones, though not all of them. Of around 94,000 clones in the sample, 80% to 95% were seen once. What was sequenced was CD4+ T cells sorted from blood. All receptors derive from a human donor in good health.

The V gene is TRBV5-1, the J gene TRBJ2-7; TRBD1 agrees at 7 bases. The CDR3 contains 14 residues. The V and J ends lost 4 bases and 2 bases, in that order; junction bases with no gene match: 6. Per the germline V gene, CDR1 is SGHRS and CDR2 is YFSETQ. The CDR3 region has the DNA TGCGCCAGCAGCCCCCTGACAGGGACCTACGAGCAGTACTTC. Translated: CASSPLTGTYEQYF.

J is TRBJ1-5 and V is TRBV6-5; no clear D. Germline V gives CDR1 MNHEY, CDR2 SVGAGI. V was clipped by 0 bases and J by 7 bases, with 7 bases between them. The CDR3 is 13 amino acids. This CDR3 reads CASSYSRQQPQHF. The CDR3, as DNA: TGTGCCAGCAGTTACTCAAGGCAGCAGCCCCAGCATTTT.

The chain is built from TRBV11-2 and TRBJ1-4; D may be TRBD1 (6 bases). V was cut by 5 bases and J by 5 bases, with 12 bases left in between. Germline values: CDR1 SGHAT, CDR2 FQNNGV. The CDR3 extends over 14 amino acids. The CDR3 region has the DNA TGTGCCAGCAGCGACGGGACAAAGAATGAAAAACTGTTTTTT. Its protein product is CASSDGTKNEKLFF.

V gene TRBV30 combines with J gene TRBJ1-6, with D perhaps TRBD1 (5 bases). Deletions cut 0 bases from V and 10 bases from J, with 10 bases between. Germline V CDR1 and CDR2: GTSNPN, SVGIG (reference sequence). The CDR3 loop spans 13 amino acids. DNA for the CDR3: TGTGCCTGGAGTGTATTCCAGGGCTCACCCCTCCACTTT. Translation gives CAWSVFQGSPLHF.

This clone was seen only once. The rearrangement joins TRBV5-8 to TRBJ2-7, with 10 bases matching TRBD1. V shed 0 bases, J shed 5 bases, and the junction held 5 bases outside the gene matches. Germline lookup yields CDR1 SGHTS and CDR2 YDEGEE. CDR3 length equals 15 residues. The CDR3 is CASSLEVTGGNEQYF. CDR3 DNA sequence: TGTGCCAGCAGCTTGGAGGTGACAGGGGGCAACGAGCAGTACTTC.

The chain has TRBV5-1 and TRBJ2-7; 7 bases align to TRBD1. V lost 7 bases to trimming and J lost 3 bases; unmatched junction nucleotides: 7. Looked up from germline, CDR1 is SGHRS and CDR2 is YFSETQ. CDR3 length: 13 residues. The CDR3 loop reads CASQPQGIYEQYF. CDR3 DNA: TGCGCCAGCCAGCCACAGGGGATCTACGAGCAGTACTTC.

CDR3 nucleotide sequence: TGCGCCAGCAGCTTGACGAGCGTATTCACCGGGGAGCTGTTTTTT. Amino acid sequence: CASSLTSVFTGELFF. The V gene is TRBV5-1, the J gene TRBJ2-2; D call uncertain. This CDR3 comprises 15 residues. V was pared by 1 base and J by 4 bases, with 11 bases between. Looked up from germline, CDR1 is SGHRS and CDR2 is YFSETQ. Drawing the rest from reference TRBV5-1 and TRBJ2-2, the complete variable domain is KAGVTQTPRYLIKTRGQQVTLSCSPISGHRSVSWYQQTPGQGLQFLFEYFSETQRNKGNFPGRFSGRQFSNSRSEMNVSTLELGDSALYLCASSLTSVFTGELFFGEGSRLTVL.

The chain carries TRBV19 and TRBJ1-5, with TRBD1 identical over 9 bases. The trim removed 8 bases at V and 6 bases at J, leaving 8 bases unmatched. Germline lookup yields CDR1 LNHDA and CDR2 SQIVND (reference sequence). CDR3 size: 14 residues. The CDR3 loop reads CASGGTGQVQPQHF. CDR3 nucleotide sequence: TGTGCCAGTGGAGGGACAGGGCAGGTTCAGCCCCAGCATTTT.

The chain joins TRBV7-9 to TRBJ1-4; D perhaps matches TRBD1 (6 bases). Germline CDR1 is SEHNR and CDR2 is FQNEAQ (reference sequence). V was cut by 3 bases and J by 8 bases, with 13 bases left in between. The CDR3 has 14 residues. DNA of the CDR3: TGTGCCAGCAGCTTTCAGGGGAAGGGAGAAAAACTGTTTTTT. Protein sequence: CASSFQGKGEKLFF.

A single count supports this clone. The chain employs TRBV19 and TRBJ2-1; TRBD1 aligns across 7 bases. The CDR3 is made up of 14 amino acids. The junction had 8 bases not matched to a gene; V was cut back by 5 bases and J by 7 bases. Germline V CDR1 and CDR2: LNHDA, SQIVND (reference sequence). The CDR3 region is CASSSAGGGNEQFF. In DNA, the CDR3 is TGTGCCAGTAGTTCGGCAGGGGGTGGAAATGAGCAGTTCTTC.

This clone was observed a single time. The V and J genes are TRBV29-1 and TRBJ1-2; 9 positions match TRBD1. The J segment lost 1 base and the V segment lost 1 base, leaving 7 bases of the junction unmatched. The CDR3 covers 16 residues. Germline V gene sequence: CDR1 SQVTM, CDR2 ANQGSEA. CDR3 region: CSVEVGQGTYNYGYTF. In DNA form, the CDR3 reads TGCAGCGTTGAAGTGGGACAGGGAACGTATAACTATGGCTACACCTTC. Complete variable domain (other parts from reference TRBV29-1 and TRBJ1-2): SAVISQKPSRDICQRGTSLTIQCQVDSQVTMMFWYRQQPGQSLTLIATANQGSEATYESGFVIDKFPISRPNLTFSTLTVSNMSPEDSSIYLCSVEVGQGTYNYGYTFGSGTRLTVV.

The chain joins TRBV6-1 to TRBJ1-4; D remains unclear. Germline loops: CDR1 MNHNS, CDR2 SASEGT. V lost 8 bases and J 8 bases, leaving 12 bases between the germline ends. The CDR3 loop spans 12 amino acids. The CDR3 DNA reads TGTGCCAGCCGACACGGGCTCGAAAAACTGTTTTTT. It codes for CASRHGLEKLFF.

This rearrangement joins TRBV25-1 to TRBJ2-7; D possibly corresponds to TRBD1 (6 bases). The V gene lost 4 bases and the J gene lost 3 bases, with 13 bases spanning the gap. The germline CDR1 and CDR2 sequences are MGHDK and SYGVNS. The CDR3 runs 14 residues. The DNA for the CDR3 is TGTGCCAGCAGTGGGACAGTCCCTTACTACGAGCAGTACTTC. Residues: CASSGTVPYYEQYF.

V and J are TRBV10-3 and TRBJ2-2; no clear D gene. CDR3 length equals 14 residues. V was cut by 6 bases and J by 5 bases, with 13 bases left in between. Looked up from germline, CDR1 is ENHRY and CDR2 is SYGVKD. The chain's CDR3 is CAISPLGGTGELFF. CDR3 DNA: TGTGCCATCAGCCCCCTAGGTGGTACCGGGGAGCTGTTTTTT.

The V and J genes are TRBV5-6 and TRBJ2-3; no firm D call. The V end lost 1 base, the J end lost 0 bases, and 12 bases lay between the germline ends. CDR1 and CDR2 from the germline V gene are SGHDT and YYEEEE. The CDR3 runs to 16 residues. The CDR3 is CASSLSTLGSTDTQYF. CDR3 sequence (DNA): TGTGCCAGCAGCTTGTCCACCCTAGGGAGCACAGATACGCAGTATTTT.